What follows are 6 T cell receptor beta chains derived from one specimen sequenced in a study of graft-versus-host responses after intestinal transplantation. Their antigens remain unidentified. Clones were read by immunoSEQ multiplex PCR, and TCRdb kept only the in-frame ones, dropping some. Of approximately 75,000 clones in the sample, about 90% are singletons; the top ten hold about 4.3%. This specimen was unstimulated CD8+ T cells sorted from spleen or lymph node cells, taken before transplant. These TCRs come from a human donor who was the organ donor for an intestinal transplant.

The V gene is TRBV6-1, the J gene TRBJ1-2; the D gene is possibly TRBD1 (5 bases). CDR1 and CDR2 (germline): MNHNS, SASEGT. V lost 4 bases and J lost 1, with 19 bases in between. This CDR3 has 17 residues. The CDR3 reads CASSGSSTGDHNYGYTF. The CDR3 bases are TGTGCCAGCAGTGGTTCCAGTACAGGAGATCATAACTATGGCTACACCTTC.

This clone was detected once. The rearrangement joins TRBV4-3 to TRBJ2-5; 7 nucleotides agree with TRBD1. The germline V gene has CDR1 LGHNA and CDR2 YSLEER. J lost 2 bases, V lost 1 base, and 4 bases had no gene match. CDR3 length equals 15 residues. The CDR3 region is CASSQGQGRQETQYF. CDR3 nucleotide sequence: TGCGCCAGCAGCCAAGGACAGGGACGACAAGAGACCCAGTACTTC.

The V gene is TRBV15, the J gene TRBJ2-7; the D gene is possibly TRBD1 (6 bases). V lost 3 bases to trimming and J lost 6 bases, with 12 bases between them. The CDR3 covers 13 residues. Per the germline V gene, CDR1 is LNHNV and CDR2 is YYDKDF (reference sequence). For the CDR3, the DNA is TGTGCCACCAGCAGGACAGGAGACCTCGAGCAGTACGTC. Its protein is CATSRTGDLEQYV.

CDR3 nucleotides: TGTGCCAGCAGCTTTCAGGTTGGCACTGAAGCTTTCTTT. Its translation is CASSFQVGTEAFF. This sequence joins TRBV5-4 and TRBJ1-1; D gene ambiguous. CDR1 and CDR2 (germline): SGHNT, YYREEE (reference sequence). CDR3 length: 13 residues. Trimming left V 2 bases short and J 4 bases short, with 9 bases between.

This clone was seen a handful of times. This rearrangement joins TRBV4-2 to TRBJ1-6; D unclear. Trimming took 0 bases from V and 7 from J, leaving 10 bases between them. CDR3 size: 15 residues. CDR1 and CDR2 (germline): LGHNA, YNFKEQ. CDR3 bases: TGTGCCAGCAGCCAAGATCCCGAGATAAATTCACCCCTCCACTTT. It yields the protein CASSQDPEINSPLHF.

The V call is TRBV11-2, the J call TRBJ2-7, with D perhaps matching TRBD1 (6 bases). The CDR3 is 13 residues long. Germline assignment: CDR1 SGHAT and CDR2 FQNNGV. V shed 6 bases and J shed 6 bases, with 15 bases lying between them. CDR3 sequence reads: CASRLQGQGEQYV. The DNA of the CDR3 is TGTGCCAGCAGGCTACAGGGTCAAGGCGAGCAGTACGTC.